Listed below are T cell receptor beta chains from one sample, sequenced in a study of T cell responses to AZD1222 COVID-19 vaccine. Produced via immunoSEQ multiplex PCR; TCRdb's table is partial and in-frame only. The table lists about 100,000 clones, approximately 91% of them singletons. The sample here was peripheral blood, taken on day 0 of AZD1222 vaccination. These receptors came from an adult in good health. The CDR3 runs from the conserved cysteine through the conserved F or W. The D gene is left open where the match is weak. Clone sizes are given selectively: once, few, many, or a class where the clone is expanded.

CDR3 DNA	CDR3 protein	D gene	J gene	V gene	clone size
TGTGCCAGCAGCCAAAATCCGGTGAGCTCTGGAAACACCATATATTTT	CASSQNPVSSGNTIYF	NA	TRBJ1-3	TRBV3-1/TRBV3-2	NA
TGTGCCAGCAGCCCCAAGGGGACCGCCTCTGGAAACACCATATATTTT	CASSPKGTASGNTIYF	NA	TRBJ1-3	TRBV7-9	few
TGTGCCAGCAGGCACTCCGGGACATCAGACTCTGAAGCTTTCTTT	CASRHSGTSDSEAFF	NA	TRBJ1-1	TRBV2	NA
TGTGCCAGCAGTTTCCCCCAGACAGGGAAGTTTCAGCCCCAGCATTTT	CASSFPQTGKFQPQHF	TRBD1	TRBJ1-5	TRBV28	NA
TGCAGCGTTGAGGTGAACACGCCAAATTACATTAGCACAGATACGCAGTATTTT	CSVEVNTPNYISTDTQYF	NA	TRBJ2-3	TRBV29-1	NA
TGCGCCAGCAGCTTTGGACAGGGGGCTATGGATGGCTACACCTTC	CASSFGQGAMDGYTF	TRBD1	TRBJ1-2	TRBV5-1	NA
TGTGCCAGCAGCCAAACTCTAGGGACTAGCGGGAGTATGCAGTATTTT	CASSQTLGTSGSMQYF	TRBD2	TRBJ2-3	TRBV4-2	many
TGTGCCAGCAGTTTACAGGGGGCGAACTATGGCTACACCTTC	CASSLQGANYGYTF	TRBD1	TRBJ1-2	TRBV27	many
TGTGCCAGCAGTTACTCTGAACAGGGAGGAAACACCATATATTTT	CASSYSEQGGNTIYF	NA	TRBJ1-3	TRBV6-5	NA
TGCGCCAGCAGCTTTATCGGGACAGCACCCGGGAGCGAGCAGTACTTC	CASSFIGTAPGSEQYF	NA	TRBJ2-7	TRBV5-1	NA
TGTGCCACCAGCAGAGATCGGCCCCCGAATGAGGAGACCCAGTACTTC	CATSRDRPPNEETQYF	NA	TRBJ2-5	TRBV15	NA
TGTGCCAGCAGCGTAGATGACAGGGGAATTGGAAACACCATATATTTT	CASSVDDRGIGNTIYF	TRBD1	TRBJ1-3	TRBV9	NA
TGCAGCGTTCAGCGGGACGCAGATACGCAGTATTTT	CSVQRDADTQYF	TRBD2	TRBJ2-3	TRBV29-1	once
TGCGCCAGCAGCTTGGGACAGGGACACACTGAAGCTTTCTTT	CASSLGQGHTEAFF	TRBD1	TRBJ1-1	TRBV5-1	NA
TGTGCCAGCAGCTTTACAGGGCAGGATTCACCCCTCCACTTT	CASSFTGQDSPLHF	NA	TRBJ1-6	TRBV9	NA
TGCGCCAGCAGCTTGGGAGGGAACACTGAAGCTTTCTTT	CASSLGGNTEAFF	NA	TRBJ1-1	TRBV5-1	NA
TGTGCCAGCAGCTTAAGAGGGACTCCCTATGACGAGCAGTACTTC	CASSLRGTPYDEQYF	NA	TRBJ2-7	TRBV7-3	NA
TGTGCCAGCAGCCAAGATTTCGACAGGGGGGAGACCACTGAAGCTTTCTTT	CASSQDFDRGETTEAFF	TRBD1	TRBJ1-1	TRBV4-2	NA
TGTGCCACCCAGGGGGCGCAAAGCTATGGCTACACCTTC	CATQGAQSYGYTF	TRBD1	TRBJ1-2	TRBV15	NA
TGTGCCAGCACCCTTCAAGACAGGTTGAACACTGAAGCTTTCTTT	CASTLQDRLNTEAFF	NA	TRBJ1-1	TRBV6-5	NA
TGTGCCAGCAACCAGGGGGACTATGGCTACACCTTC	CASNQGDYGYTF	TRBD1	TRBJ1-2	TRBV6-6	NA
TGTGCCTGGAGTTCGAGCAGTGAGCAGTTCTTC	CAWSSSSEQFF	NA	TRBJ2-1	TRBV30	NA
TGTGCCAGCAGCGTAGAGGGACCAGGGGGCGAAGAGACCCAGTACTTC	CASSVEGPGGEETQYF	TRBD1	TRBJ2-5	TRBV9	NA
TGTGCCTGGAGTACCCCCAGATCTTCTGGAAACACCATATATTTT	CAWSTPRSSGNTIYF	NA	TRBJ1-3	TRBV30	NA
TGTGCCAGCAGCTCCGGACTAGCGGGAATAATAGATACGCAGTATTTT	CASSSGLAGIIDTQYF	TRBD2	TRBJ2-3	TRBV5-4	NA
TGTGCCAGCAGTTACTTCGGGGGGCGGTACGAGCAGTACTTC	CASSYFGGRYEQYF	NA	TRBJ2-7	TRBV6-2/TRBV6-3	NA
TGTGCCAGCAGCTTATCTGCAGGAAACTATGGCTACACCTTC	CASSLSAGNYGYTF	NA	TRBJ1-2	TRBV11-2	NA
TGTGCCAGCAGCTACACCGGGGGCTATGGCTACACCTTC	CASSYTGGYGYTF	NA	TRBJ1-2	TRBV5-4	NA